The clone carrying this TCR beta chain is medium-sized by share. As yet, its antigen is unknown. CDR1 is KGHSH and CDR2 is LQKENI in the germline V gene. The CDR3 totals 21 residues. V dropped 0 bases and J dropped 0; count of bases not matched to a gene: 11. The assay was immunoSEQ multiplex PCR, and TCRdb's table has in-frame clones only and misses some. The sample lists 18,000 or so clones; around 55% were seen once. These data belong to a study of radiation and T cells in renal cell carcinoma. Study-level results: Only small tumor regions of roughly 0.96 g were sampled. From baseline, blood top tumor clonotypes peaked at 2 weeks post-radiation.

Treatment meaning: 15 Gy SBRT to primary tumor, nephrectomy 4 weeks later. The TCR originated in a man aged 50 to 60 with renal cell carcinoma. The chain uses TRBV18 and TRBJ2-6; 10 nucleotides match TRBD2. The sequencing used tumor tissue, collected from a patient whose treatment included radiotherapy and nephrectomy. CDR3 region: CASSPPPVAGGLSSGANVLTF. The CDR3 bases are TGTGCCAGCTCACCACCCCCCGTAGCGGGAGGCCTGAGCTCTGGGGCCAACGTCCTGACTTTC.